This T cell receptor (beta chain) was retrieved from a study of shared clonotypes between healthy human individuals. Study overall: Used for every donor were three CD4 naive, three CD4 memory, two CD8 naive and one CD8 memory plate.

The protocol was immunoSEQ multiplex PCR, while the TCRdb copy is restricted to in-frame clones and leaves out a portion. The repertoire holds approximately 1.5 million clones, with less than 99% as singletons. V was pared by 4 bases and J by 4 bases, with 9 bases between. The CDR3 runs 13 residues. CDR1 and CDR2 (germline): SGHRS, YFSETQ. Sequenced input: naive CD4+ T cells sorted from blood. As for subset: CD45RA+ positively selected. V gene TRBV5-1 combines with J gene TRBJ1-5; D is unclear. The source is a man aged 30 to 39 in good health. The CDR3 region is CASSEDGNQPQHF. CDR3 DNA sequence: TGCGCCAGCAGCGAGGACGGGAATCAGCCCCAGCATTTT.